These 14 T cell receptor beta chains were all obtained from the same sample, sequenced in a study of OX40 agonist ivuxolimab in advanced cancers. Libraries were prepared by immunoSEQ multiplex PCR; TCRdb keeps only in-frame clonotypes and omits some of them. The top ten hold around 0.44% of the sample, which has fewer than 95,000 clones, about 89% seen once. Sequences were derived from CD4+ or CD8+ T cells sorted from blood, sampled in a trial of the OX40 agonist ivuxolimab. The receptors stem from an adult with an advanced solid tumor such as melanoma, head and neck, liver or kidney cancer.

The chain combines TRBV2 with TRBJ1-5, with D unresolved. The germline V and J ends were trimmed by 2 bases and 8 bases, with 13 bases remaining between them. Germline-derived CDR1 and CDR2 are SNHLY and FYNNEI. This CDR3 region has 14 residues. In DNA, the CDR3 is TGTGCCAGCAGTGAAAGTCGGGGAGGTGAGCCCCAGCATTTT. Its translation is CASSESRGGEPQHF.

The gene calls are TRBV28 and TRBJ1-1, with TRBD1 matching 8 bases. This CDR3 is built from 15 residues. Germline CDR1 and CDR2: MDHEN and SYDVKM. With V trimmed by 8 bases and J by 3 bases, 11 bases remained unmatched. The CDR3 region is CASPPVGQGYTEAFF. CDR3 nucleotide sequence: TGTGCCAGCCCCCCGGTTGGACAGGGCTACACTGAAGCTTTCTTT.

The chain couples TRBV4-3 to TRBJ1-1; the D gene is possibly TRBD1 (5 bases). V lost 1 base and J 5 bases, leaving 8 bases between the germline ends. This CDR3 is built from 13 residues. Germline CDR1 reads LGHNA; CDR2 reads YSLEER. This CDR3 reads CASSQGRVTEAFF. The CDR3 nucleotides read TGCGCCAGCAGCCAAGGCAGGGTAACTGAAGCTTTCTTT.

This chain uses TRBV12-5 with TRBJ2-1, with D perhaps matching TRBD2 (6 bases). This CDR3 has 14 residues. V dropped 1 base and J dropped 4 bases, with 8 bases sitting between them. Per the germline V gene, CDR1 is LGHNT and CDR2 is FRNRAP. The CDR3 DNA follows: TGTGCTAGTGGTTTGGCTCGGGGGTACAATGAGCAGTTCTTC. Amino acid sequence: CASGLARGYNEQFF.

The rearrangement joins TRBV11-2 to TRBJ2-1; the D gene is possibly TRBD1 (7 bases). Germline loops: CDR1 SGHAT, CDR2 FQNNGV. The V gene lost 0 bases and the J gene lost 7 bases, with 10 bases spanning the gap. This CDR3 contains 14 residues. This chain's CDR3 is CASSLEQGRNEQFF. The CDR3 region has the DNA TGTGCCAGCAGCTTAGAACAGGGGAGGAATGAGCAGTTCTTC.

V gene TRBV2 combines with J gene TRBJ1-4, with D tentatively TRBD1 (5 bases). Germline V gene sequence: CDR1 SNHLY, CDR2 FYNNEI. The V and J ends lost 6 bases and 0 bases respectively, with 8 bases between them. The length of the CDR3 is 14 residues. The CDR3 DNA follows: TGTGCCAGCAGCCAGGGTGCAACTAATGAAAAACTGTTTTTT. Its protein product is CASSQGATNEKLFF.

The chain has TRBV5-1 and TRBJ2-5, with D perhaps TRBD2 (6 bases). This CDR3 has 14 residues. Germline CDR1 SGHRS, CDR2 YFSETQ. Between the trimmed V and J ends, which lost 4 bases and 4 bases, there was a span of 14 bases. The CDR3 nucleotides read TGCGCCAGCAGCCCAGGTAGCGGTACAGAGACCCAGTACTTC. The encoded protein is CASSPGSGTETQYF.

This chain connects TRBV28 to TRBJ1-5, with 9 bases aligning to TRBD1. The junction had 5 bases not matched to a gene; V was cut back by 2 bases and J by 6 bases. The CDR3 spans 15 residues. Looked up from germline, CDR1 is MDHEN and CDR2 is SYDVKM. The CDR3 bases are TGTGCCAGCAGTTTAGGCGACAGGGGGGGTCAGCCCCAGCATTTT. Encoded protein: CASSLGDRGGQPQHF.

The V and J genes are TRBV2 and TRBJ1-5; D possibly corresponds to TRBD1 (5 bases). Germline V gives CDR1 SNHLY, CDR2 FYNNEI. V lost 11 bases to trimming and J lost 4 bases, with 12 bases between them. The CDR3 consists of 12 residues. CDR3 coding DNA: TGTGCCTCCGGGGGGGGGAATCAGCCCCAGCATTTT. Encoded protein: CASGGGNQPQHF.

The gene calls are TRBV6-1 and TRBJ2-2; a weak D match, TRBD2 (6 bases). The CDR3 has 14 amino acids. Germline V gene sequence: CDR1 MNHNS, CDR2 SASEGT. The V and J ends lost 8 bases and 4 bases respectively, with 14 bases between them. CDR3: CASLGDFPTGELFF. The CDR3 bases are TGTGCCAGCTTGGGGGACTTTCCCACCGGGGAGCTGTTTTTT.

The chain links TRBV28 to TRBJ2-7, with a weak D call TRBD1 (5 bases). Trimming shortened V by 7 bases and J by 12 bases, and 19 bases separated the two germline ends. There are 12 residues in the CDR3. Germline loops: CDR1 MDHEN, CDR2 SYDVKM. The CDR3 nucleotides are TGTGCCAGCAAGGGTGGGTCGGACACCTCGTACTTC. Translation gives CASKGGSDTSYF.

The CDR3 is CASSVRRFETQYF. Written as DNA, the CDR3 is TGTGCCAGCAGCGTTAGGCGTTTCGAGACCCAGTACTTC. V gene TRBV27 combines with J gene TRBJ2-5, with D unresolved. Germline V gene sequence: CDR1 MNHEY, CDR2 SMNVEV (reference sequence). Trimming took off 6 bases at V and 5 bases at J, with 13 bases between the two ends. The CDR3 runs 13 residues.

This chain connects TRBV21-1 to TRBJ1-6; TRBD1 is the table's D call, not checked against the DNA. TRBV21-1 represents a pseudogene. The CDR3 has 15 residues. The CDR3 sequence is CASTPRDRDNSPLHF. The CDR3 nucleotides are TGTGCCAGCACCCCTCGGGACAGGGATAATTCACCCCTCCACTTT.

The chain employs TRBV18 and TRBJ1-2, with TRBD1 as a possible D gene (5 bases). The germline V and J ends were trimmed by 8 bases and 0 bases, with 10 bases remaining between them. Germline V gene data show CDR1 as KGHSH and CDR2 as LQKENI. The CDR3 runs to 13 residues. CDR3 loop: CASRDEPNYGYTF. CDR3 coding DNA: TGTGCCAGCCGGGACGAACCTAACTATGGCTACACCTTC.